This T cell receptor beta chain was profiled in a study of T cell repertoires in cytomegalovirus infection. Study-wide context: In public TCR beta signatures, there were indications of both CMV infection and matching HLA type. Study-wide points: The cumulative frequency of public TCR beta families identified carriers of CMV plus the relevant HLA. Ex vivo, HLA-C-restricted CMV-specific TCR beta clonotypes prevailed over the rest of the response.

A remark on this clonotype: What it recognizes is unknown.

Each CDR3 protein gets one entry after TCRdb re-called the reads with MiXCR. The profile covers some 100,000 distinct CDR3 sequences, with 23% appearing a single time and about two fifths taken by the ten largest. Trimming removed 6 bases from V and 10 bases from J, with 12 bases in between. The V gene's germline CDR1 is MNHNY and CDR2 SVGAGI (reference sequence). CDR3 length equals 11 residues. This sequence was found in a human donor in good health (CMV status not recorded). Some clones in this sample may be carry-over from other donors' samples. The rearrangement joins TRBV6-6 to TRBJ1-1; D gene unclear. Source material: CD8+ T cells from PBMCs. Here the CDR3 DNA reads TGTGCCAGCAGCTCCCCACGGGGAGCTTTCTTT. It translates to CASSSPRGAFF.